Below are 9 T cell receptor beta chains sequenced from a single sample in a study of blood T cell repertoires in COVID-19. The method was immunoSEQ multiplex PCR; TCRdb's version includes in-frame clones alone and lacks a portion of them. The data contain some 70,000 clones, 76% of them singletons. The material sequenced was peripheral blood. The source of these receptors is a man between 60 and 75 years old with COVID-19, enrolled during active disease.

Ten or more counts support this clone. The final CDR3 position lacks the conserved phenylalanine or tryptophan, pointing to a likely read error. No DNA is shown, since the ends of the CDR3 on it are uncertain; the CDR3 is the one TCRdb lists. The chain carries TRBV11-2 and TRBJ1-1; the table's TRBD1 call for D was not verified on the DNA. From its first to its last residue, the CDR3 has 12 amino acids. CDR1 and CDR2 (germline): SGHAT, FQNNGV. The CDR3 reads CASSHRDRGWGI.

This clone was observed a handful of times. V gene TRBV14 combines with J gene TRBJ2-1; D ambiguous. Germline CDR1 SGHDN, CDR2 FVKESK. The CDR3 covers 17 residues. Trimming took 4 bases from V and 5 from J, leaving 21 bases between them. The CDR3 here is CASSRPSAWSPDNEQFF. The DNA for the CDR3 is TGTGCCAGCAGCCGCCCCTCGGCGTGGAGCCCCGACAATGAGCAGTTCTTC.

This rearrangement joins TRBV18 to TRBJ1-2; tentatively, D is TRBD1 (5 bases). V dropped 2 bases and J dropped 2 bases, with 9 bases sitting between them. This CDR3 comprises 14 residues. Per germline, CDR1 KGHSH and CDR2 LQKENI. This CDR3 is CASSPEYRNYGYTF. CDR3 bases: TGTGCCAGCTCACCAGAATACAGGAACTATGGCTACACCTTC.

In this sample, this clone turned up once. The gene calls are TRBV28 and TRBJ2-5; 7 bases line up with TRBD1. CDR3 size: 14 residues. The germline V gene has CDR1 MDHEN and CDR2 SYDVKM. The trim removed 6 bases at V and 2 bases at J, leaving 6 bases unmatched. This CDR3 reads CASREGATQETQYF. The CDR3 coding sequence is TGTGCCAGCAGAGAGGGGGCGACACAAGAGACCCAGTACTTC. Drawing the rest from reference TRBV28 and TRBJ2-5, the complete variable domain is DVKVTQSSRYLVKRTGEKVFLECVQDMDHENMFWYRQDPGLGLRLIYFSYDVKMKEKGDIPEGYSVSREKKERFSLILESASTNQTSMYLCASREGATQETQYFGPGTRLLVL.

The chain combines TRBV27 with TRBJ2-1; D is possibly TRBD1 (5 bases). V was shortened by 4 bases and J by 6 bases, with 16 bases between the two germline ends. Germline values: CDR1 MNHEY, CDR2 SMNVEV (reference sequence). The CDR3 is 15 amino acids. CDR3 nucleotide sequence: TGTGCCAGCAGTTCTGGAGACAGAGTACCCAATGAGCAGTTCTTC. This translates into CASSSGDRVPNEQFF.

V is TRBV18 and J is TRBJ2-3; TRBD1 matches at 7 bases. Unmatched junction bases numbered 11, after V lost 6 bases and J lost 2 bases. Germline lookup yields CDR1 KGHSH and CDR2 LQKENI. This CDR3 is built from 16 residues. In DNA form, the CDR3 reads TGTGCCAGCTCGCCAACCATGACAGGGTTCACAGATACGCAGTATTTT. Protein: CASSPTMTGFTDTQYF.

The V call is TRBV7-6, the J call TRBJ2-3; a weak D match, TRBD2 (6 bases). The V gene lost 1 base and the J gene lost 3 bases, with 11 bases spanning the gap. This CDR3 is 15 amino acids long. Germline lookup yields CDR1 SGHVS and CDR2 FNYEAQ. CDR3 loop: CASSLGFAGTDTQYF. The CDR3 nucleotides read TGTGCCAGCAGCTTAGGATTCGCGGGAACAGATACGCAGTATTTT.

J is TRBJ1-1 and V is TRBV3-1 (or the pseudogene TRBV3-2), with TRBD1 identical over 8 bases. Per the germline V gene, CDR1 is LGHDT and CDR2 is YNNKEL (reference sequence). Losses at the gene ends were 3 bases for V and 7 bases for J; bases not matched to a gene: 7. There are 14 residues in the CDR3. CDR3 loop: CASSHSSGGHEAFF. The CDR3 DNA reads as TGTGCCAGCAGCCATAGTTCAGGGGGCCATGAAGCTTTCTTT.

The chain has TRBV4-1 and TRBJ2-3, with 16 bases that match TRBD2. J was trimmed by 2 bases and V by 2 bases; bases with no gene match: 13. CDR1 is MGHRA and CDR2 is YSYEKL in the germline V gene. The CDR3 has 21 amino acids. Here the CDR3 DNA reads TGCGCCAGCAGCCAATCCGGGACTAGCGGGGGGGCCATCGAATACACAGATACGCAGTATTTT. It translates to CASSQSGTSGGAIEYTDTQYF.